This T cell receptor beta chain appears in the sequencing data of a study of CD8 T cells in Susac syndrome. The study's findings and limits: It was acknowledged in the study that its TCR sequencing and HLA analysis involved a relatively small number of individuals.

The V end was cut by 6 bases, the J end by 4 bases, with 13 bases between. The CDR3 extends over 14 amino acids. Germline loops: CDR1 MDHEN, CDR2 SYDVKM. The study sequenced TCR beta in blood CD8+ and CD4+ T cells. Matched for age and sex, the controls were healthy donors. Turning to this clonotype: Its antigen is as yet unknown.

RNA totalling about 0.5 to 1 ug underwent reverse transcription with random hexamers. One entry per CDR3 protein, called by TCRdb with MiXCR from the immunoSEQ multiplex PCR reads. This table holds fewer than 200,000 distinct CDR3 sequences, 85% to 95% found once. Sample: CD4+ T cells from PBMCs. The source is a human donor in good health. The chain employs TRBV28 and TRBJ2-1; TRBD1 is a possible D gene (6 bases). This CDR3 is CASRTQGIYNEQFF. CDR3 DNA sequence: TGTGCCAGCAGGACCCAGGGGATATACAATGAGCAGTTCTTC.